The clone carrying this TCR beta chain was picked up one time. In the authors' workflow: Researchers report that nucleated cell counts were estimated from reference gene primer amplification. Sequencing used immunoSEQ multiplex PCR; TCRdb keeps in-frame clones, though not all of them. The V and J calls and clone size were taken over from that table, and D and trimming were inferred from the DNA. The sample includes more than 95,000 clones, 81% of them seen just once. The CDR3 is 17 residues long. The germline CDR1 and CDR2 sequences are MNHEY and SVGEGT. Unmatched junction bases numbered 8, after V lost 1 base and J lost 0 bases. The data were taken from a study of blood T cell repertoires in COVID-19. For the study at large: COVID-19 samples, acute and convalescent, were from the United States, Italy and Spain. PBMCs, B-cell-depleted T cells, or T cells were the source of the cDNA or gDNA that made up the material.

This receptor was identified in a woman in her seventies with acute or convalescent COVID-19. The V and J genes are TRBV6-2 or TRBV6-3 and TRBJ1-2, with TRBD1 matching 7 bases. Sequencing was performed on peripheral blood. Here the CDR3 DNA reads TGTGCCAGCAGTTACTTGACTGGGACAGCAACTAACTATGGCTACACCTTC. Translated, it gives CASSYLTGTATNYGYTF.